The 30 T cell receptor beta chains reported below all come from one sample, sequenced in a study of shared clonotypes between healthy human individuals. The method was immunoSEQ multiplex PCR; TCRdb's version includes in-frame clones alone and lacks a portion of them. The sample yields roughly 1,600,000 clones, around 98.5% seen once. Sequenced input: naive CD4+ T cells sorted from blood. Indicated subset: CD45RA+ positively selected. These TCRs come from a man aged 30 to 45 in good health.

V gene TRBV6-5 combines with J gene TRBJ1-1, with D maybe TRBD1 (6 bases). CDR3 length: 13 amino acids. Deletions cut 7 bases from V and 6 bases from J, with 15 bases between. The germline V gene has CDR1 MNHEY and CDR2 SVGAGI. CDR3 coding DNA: TGTGCCAGCACGAACAACAGGGCGGCTGAAGCTTTCTTT. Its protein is CASTNNRAAEAFF.

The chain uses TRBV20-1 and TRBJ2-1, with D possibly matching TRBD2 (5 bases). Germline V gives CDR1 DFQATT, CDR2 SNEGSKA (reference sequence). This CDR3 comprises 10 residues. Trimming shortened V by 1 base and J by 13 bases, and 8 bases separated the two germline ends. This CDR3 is CSARGEGQFF. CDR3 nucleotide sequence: TGCAGTGCTAGAGGCGAGGGTCAGTTCTTC.

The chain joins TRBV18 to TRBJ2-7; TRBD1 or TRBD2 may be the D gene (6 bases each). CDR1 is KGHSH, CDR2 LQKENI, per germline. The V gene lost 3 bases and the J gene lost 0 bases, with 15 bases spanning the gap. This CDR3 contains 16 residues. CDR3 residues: CASSPRGGINSYEQYF. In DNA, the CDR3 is TGTGCCAGCTCACCCCGAGGGGGGATAAACTCCTACGAGCAGTACTTC.

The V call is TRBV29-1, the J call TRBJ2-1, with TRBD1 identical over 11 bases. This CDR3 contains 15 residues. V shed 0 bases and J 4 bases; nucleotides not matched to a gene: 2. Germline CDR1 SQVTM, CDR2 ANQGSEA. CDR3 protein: CSVEDGQGAYNEQFF. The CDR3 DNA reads TGCAGCGTTGAAGACGGACAGGGGGCTTACAATGAGCAGTTCTTC.

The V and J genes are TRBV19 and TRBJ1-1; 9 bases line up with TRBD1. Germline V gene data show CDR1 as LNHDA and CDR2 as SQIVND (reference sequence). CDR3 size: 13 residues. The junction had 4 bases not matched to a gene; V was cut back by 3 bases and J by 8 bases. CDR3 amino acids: CASSMQGQGEAFF. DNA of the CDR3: TGTGCCAGTAGTATGCAGGGACAGGGAGAAGCTTTCTTT.

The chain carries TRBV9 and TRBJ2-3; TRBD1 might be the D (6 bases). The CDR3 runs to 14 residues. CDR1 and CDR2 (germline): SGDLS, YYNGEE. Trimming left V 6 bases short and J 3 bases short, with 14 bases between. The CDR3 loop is CASTVGATTDTQYF. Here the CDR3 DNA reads TGTGCCAGCACCGTGGGGGCCACTACAGATACGCAGTATTTT. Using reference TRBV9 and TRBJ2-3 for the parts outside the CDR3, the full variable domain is DSGVTQTPKHLITATGQRVTLRCSPRSGDLSVYWYQQSLDQGLQFLIQYYNGEERAKGNILERFSAQQFPDLHSELNLSSLELGDSALYFCASTVGATTDTQYFGPGTRLTVL.

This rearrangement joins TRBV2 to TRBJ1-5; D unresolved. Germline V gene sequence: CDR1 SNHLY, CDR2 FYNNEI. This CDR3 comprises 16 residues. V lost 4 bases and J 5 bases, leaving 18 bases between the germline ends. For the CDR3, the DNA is TGTGCCAGCAGTGGGGAGAAGGGCGCCGCGGATCAGCCCCAGCATTTT. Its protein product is CASSGEKGAADQPQHF. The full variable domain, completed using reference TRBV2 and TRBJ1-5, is EPEVTQTPSHQVTQMGQEVILRCVPISNHLYFYWYRQILGQKVEFLVSFYNNEISEKSEIFDDQFSVERPDGSNFTLKIRSTKLEDSAMYFCASSGEKGAADQPQHFGDGTRLSIL.

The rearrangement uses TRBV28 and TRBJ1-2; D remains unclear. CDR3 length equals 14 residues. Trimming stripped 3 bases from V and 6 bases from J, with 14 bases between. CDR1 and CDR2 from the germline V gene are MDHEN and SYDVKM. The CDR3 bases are TGTGCCAGCAGTTTCTACAGCCCGGTGGATGGCTACACCTTC. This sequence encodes CASSFYSPVDGYTF.

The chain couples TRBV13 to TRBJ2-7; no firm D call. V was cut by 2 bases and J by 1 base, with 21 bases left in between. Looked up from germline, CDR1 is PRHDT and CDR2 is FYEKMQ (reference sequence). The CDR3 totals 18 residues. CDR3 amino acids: CASSLKSARGVRSYEQYF. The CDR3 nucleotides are TGTGCCAGCAGCTTAAAATCGGCTCGCGGAGTAAGGTCCTACGAGCAGTACTTC. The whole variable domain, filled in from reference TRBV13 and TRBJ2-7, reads AAGVIQSPRHLIKEKRETATLKCYPIPRHDTVYWYQQGPGQDPQFLISFYEKMQSDKGSIPDRFSAQQFSDYHSELNMSSLELGDSALYFCASSLKSARGVRSYEQYFGPGTRLTVT.

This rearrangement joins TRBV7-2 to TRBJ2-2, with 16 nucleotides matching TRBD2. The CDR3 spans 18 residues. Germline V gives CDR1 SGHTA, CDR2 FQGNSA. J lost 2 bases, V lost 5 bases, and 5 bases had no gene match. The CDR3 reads CASSAGLAGGLNTGELFF. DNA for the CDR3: TGTGCCAGCAGCGCGGGACTAGCGGGAGGGCTTAACACCGGGGAGCTGTTTTTT.

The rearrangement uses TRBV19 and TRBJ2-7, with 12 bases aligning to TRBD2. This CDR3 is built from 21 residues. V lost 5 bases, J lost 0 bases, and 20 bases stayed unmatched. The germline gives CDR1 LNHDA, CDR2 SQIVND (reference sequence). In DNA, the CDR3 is TGTGCCAGTAGTTCCCTCCTCGCGACTAGCGGGAGCTTCTTCCACTCCTACGAGCAGTACTTC. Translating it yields CASSSLLATSGSFFHSYEQYF.

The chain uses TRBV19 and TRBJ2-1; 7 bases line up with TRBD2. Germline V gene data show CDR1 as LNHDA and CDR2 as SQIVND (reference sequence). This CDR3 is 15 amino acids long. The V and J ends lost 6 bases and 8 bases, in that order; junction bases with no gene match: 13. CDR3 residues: CASRLGGTPRDEQFF. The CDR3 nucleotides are TGTGCCAGTAGACTCGGGGGGACCCCGCGGGATGAGCAGTTCTTC.

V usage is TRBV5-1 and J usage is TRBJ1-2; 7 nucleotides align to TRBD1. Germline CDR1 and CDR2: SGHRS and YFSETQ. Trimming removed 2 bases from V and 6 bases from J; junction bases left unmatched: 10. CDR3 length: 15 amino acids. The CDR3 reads CASSLGDRGRHGYTF. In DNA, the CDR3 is TGCGCCAGCAGCTTAGGGGACAGAGGAAGACATGGCTACACCTTC.

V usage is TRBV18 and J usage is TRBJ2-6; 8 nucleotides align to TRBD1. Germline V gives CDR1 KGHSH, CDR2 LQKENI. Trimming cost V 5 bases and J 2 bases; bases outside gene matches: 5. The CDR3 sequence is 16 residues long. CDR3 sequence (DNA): TGTGCCAGCTCATCGGACAGGGATGCTGGGGCCAACGTCCTGACTTTC. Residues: CASSSDRDAGANVLTF.

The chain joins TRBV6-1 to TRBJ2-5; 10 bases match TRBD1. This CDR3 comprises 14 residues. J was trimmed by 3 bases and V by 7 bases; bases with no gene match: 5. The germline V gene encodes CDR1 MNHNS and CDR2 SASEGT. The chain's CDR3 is CASTYGTGEETQYF. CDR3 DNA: TGTGCCAGCACCTACGGGACAGGGGAAGAGACCCAGTACTTC.

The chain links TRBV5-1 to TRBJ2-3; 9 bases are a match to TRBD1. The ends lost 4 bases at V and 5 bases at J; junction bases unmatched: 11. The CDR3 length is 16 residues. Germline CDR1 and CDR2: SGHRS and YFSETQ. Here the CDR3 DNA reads TGCGCCAGCAGCCCCGGTTGGACAGGGGCGGAAGATACGCAGTATTTT. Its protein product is CASSPGWTGAEDTQYF.

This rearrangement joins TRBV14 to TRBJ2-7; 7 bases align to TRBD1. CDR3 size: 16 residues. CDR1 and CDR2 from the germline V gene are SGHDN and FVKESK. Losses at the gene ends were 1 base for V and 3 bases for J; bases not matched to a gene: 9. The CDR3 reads CASSQVRPRQGYEQYF. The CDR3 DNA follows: TGTGCCAGCAGCCAAGTTCGTCCGAGACAGGGCTACGAGCAGTACTTC.

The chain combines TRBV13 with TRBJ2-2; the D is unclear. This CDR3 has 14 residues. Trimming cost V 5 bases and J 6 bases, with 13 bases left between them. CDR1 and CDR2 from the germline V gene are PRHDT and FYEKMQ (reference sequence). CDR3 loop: CASSPQRVPGELFF. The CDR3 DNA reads TGTGCCAGCAGCCCCCAAAGAGTCCCCGGGGAGCTGTTTTTT.

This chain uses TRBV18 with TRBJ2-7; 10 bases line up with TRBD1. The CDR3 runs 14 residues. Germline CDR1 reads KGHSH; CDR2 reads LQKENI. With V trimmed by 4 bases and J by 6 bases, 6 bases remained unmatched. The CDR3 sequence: CASSLKTGGIEQYF. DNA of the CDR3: TGTGCCAGCTCACTAAAGACAGGGGGCATCGAGCAGTACTTC.

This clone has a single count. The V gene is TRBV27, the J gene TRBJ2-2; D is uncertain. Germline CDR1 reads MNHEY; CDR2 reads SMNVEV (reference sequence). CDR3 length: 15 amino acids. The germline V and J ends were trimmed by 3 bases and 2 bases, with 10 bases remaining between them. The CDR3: CASSFYPSNTGELFF. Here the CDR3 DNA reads TGTGCCAGCAGTTTCTACCCCAGTAACACCGGGGAGCTGTTTTTT.

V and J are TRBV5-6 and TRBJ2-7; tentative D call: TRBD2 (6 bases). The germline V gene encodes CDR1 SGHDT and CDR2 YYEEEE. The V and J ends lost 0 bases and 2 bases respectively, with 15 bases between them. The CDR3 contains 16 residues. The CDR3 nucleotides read TGTGCCAGCAGCTTGGCCTCGGGGCGGGGCGCCTACGAGCAGTACTTC. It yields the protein CASSLASGRGAYEQYF. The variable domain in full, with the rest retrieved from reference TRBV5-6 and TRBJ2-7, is DAGVTQSPTHLIKTRGQQVTLRCSPKSGHDTVSWYQQALGQGPQFIFQYYEEEERQRGNFPDRFSGHQFPNYSSELNVNALLLGDSALYLCASSLASGRGAYEQYFGPGTRLTVT.

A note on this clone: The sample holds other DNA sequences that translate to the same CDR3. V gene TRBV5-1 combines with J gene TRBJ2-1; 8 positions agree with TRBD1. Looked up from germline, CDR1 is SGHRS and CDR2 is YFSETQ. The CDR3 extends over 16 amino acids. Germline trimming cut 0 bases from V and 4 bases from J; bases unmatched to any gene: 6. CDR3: CASSLGAGGSYNEQFF. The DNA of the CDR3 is TGCGCCAGCAGCTTGGGGGCAGGGGGCTCATACAATGAGCAGTTCTTC.

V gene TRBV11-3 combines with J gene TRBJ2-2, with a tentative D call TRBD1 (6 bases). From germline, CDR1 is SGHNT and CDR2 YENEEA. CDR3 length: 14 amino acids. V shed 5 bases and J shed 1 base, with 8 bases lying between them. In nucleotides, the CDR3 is TGTGCCAGCAGCCCCAGGGGGAACACCGGGGAGCTGTTTTTT. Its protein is CASSPRGNTGELFF.

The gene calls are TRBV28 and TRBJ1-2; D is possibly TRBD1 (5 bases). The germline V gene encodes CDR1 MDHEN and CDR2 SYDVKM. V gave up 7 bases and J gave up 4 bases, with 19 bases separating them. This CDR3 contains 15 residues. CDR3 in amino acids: CASTTSGTGGYGYTF. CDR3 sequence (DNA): TGTGCCAGCACGACTTCCGGGACGGGGGGCTATGGCTACACCTTC.

CDR3 in amino acids: CASSFIGGEETQYF. The CDR3 bases are TGCGCCAGCAGCTTCATAGGGGGAGAGGAGACCCAGTACTTC. The chain is built from TRBV5-1 and TRBJ2-5; D perhaps matches TRBD1 (6 bases). The CDR3 is 14 amino acids. Germline V gives CDR1 SGHRS, CDR2 YFSETQ. Trimming removed 2 bases from V and 5 bases from J, with 13 bases in between.

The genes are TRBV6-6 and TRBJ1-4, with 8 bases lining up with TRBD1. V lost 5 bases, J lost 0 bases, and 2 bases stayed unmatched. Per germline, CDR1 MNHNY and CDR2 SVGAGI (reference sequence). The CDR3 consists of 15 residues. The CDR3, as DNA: TGTGCCAGCAGTAAACAGGGGGCAACTAATGAAAAACTGTTTTTT. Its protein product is CASSKQGATNEKLFF.

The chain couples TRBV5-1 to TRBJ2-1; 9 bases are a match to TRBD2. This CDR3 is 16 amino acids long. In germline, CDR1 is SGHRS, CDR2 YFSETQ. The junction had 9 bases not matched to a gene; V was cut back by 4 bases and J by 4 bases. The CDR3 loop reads CASSRQTSGTYNEQFF. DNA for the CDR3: TGCGCCAGCAGCCGACAGACTAGCGGAACGTACAATGAGCAGTTCTTC.

The CDR3 DNA follows: TGTGCCAGCAGTGAAGGCCAGAGCCTCAACTATGGCTACACCTTC. Translation: CASSEGQSLNYGYTF. V and J are TRBV6-1 and TRBJ1-2; D call uncertain. Germline-derived CDR1 and CDR2 are MNHNS and SASEGT. Deletions cut 1 base from V and 2 bases from J, with 11 bases between. The CDR3 consists of 15 residues.

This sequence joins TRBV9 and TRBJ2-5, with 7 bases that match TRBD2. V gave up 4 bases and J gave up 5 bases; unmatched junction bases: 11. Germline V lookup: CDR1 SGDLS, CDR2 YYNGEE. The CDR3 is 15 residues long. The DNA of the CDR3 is TGTGCCAGCAGCCAAGGGCGGGAGTTGACGGAGACCCAGTACTTC. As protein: CASSQGRELTETQYF.

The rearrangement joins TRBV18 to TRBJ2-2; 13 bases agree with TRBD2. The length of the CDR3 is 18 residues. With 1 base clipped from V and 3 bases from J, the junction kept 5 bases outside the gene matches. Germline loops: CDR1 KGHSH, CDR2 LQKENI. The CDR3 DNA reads TGTGCCAGCTCACCACTACCGGGACTAGCGGGATACACCGGGGAGCTGTTTTTT. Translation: CASSPLPGLAGYTGELFF.